This T cell receptor beta chain was documented in a study of blood T cell repertoires in COVID-19. Overall study: Both acute and convalescent COVID-19 samples were obtained from the United States, Italy and Spain. In each case, the material was cDNA or gDNA derived from T cells, B-cell-depleted T cells, or PBMCs.

Original analysis: Amplified reference gene primers provided the basis for estimating nucleated cell counts. The data were produced by immunoSEQ multiplex PCR, yet TCRdb's version contains in-frame clones alone and is incomplete. V, J and clone size reflect that table, while D and trimming were determined from the DNA. The sample has some 190,000 clones, approximately 85% seen once; the top ten hold 3% to 4%. This CDR3 comprises 15 residues. V was trimmed by 0 bases and J by 4 bases, leaving 12 bases between them. CDR1 LGHNA and CDR2 YNFKEQ come from the germline V gene. The V call is TRBV4-2, the J call TRBJ1-2; a possible D gene is TRBD1 (6 bases). The TCR comes from a man aged 55-75 years with acute or convalescent COVID-19. The sequenced sample consisted of peripheral blood. CDR3 sequence reads: CASSQDTGSGYGYTF. In DNA, the CDR3 is TGTGCCAGCAGCCAAGATACAGGGTCGGGCTATGGCTACACCTTC.